The 12 T cell receptor beta chains presented below share a single source sample, sequenced in a study of control samples from healthy donors and cancer patients (dated by TCRdb to 2020 to 2022). Library preparation employed the immunoSEQ multiplex PCR assay. The clones in this table, taken by TCRdb from immuneACCESS, are in-frame only. Not every clone is retained; where verified, under half of the shortfall comes from an unresolved V gene, and the cause of the rest is unknown. For this sample there are about 180,000 clones; around 89% appear just once. Just over 1.4% of the sample lies in the top ten. Sample: blood. The source of these receptors is a woman aged 45-65 years in good health.

V usage is TRBV28 and J usage is TRBJ1-6; D perhaps matches TRBD1 (5 bases). This CDR3 has 15 amino acids. The germline V and J ends were trimmed by 5 bases and 10 bases, with 18 bases remaining between them. Germline V lookup: CDR1 MDHEN, CDR2 SYDVKM. The CDR3 DNA reads TGTGCCAGCAGTCCGGCGGGACTCTCACCATCACCCCTCCACTTT. Residues: CASSPAGLSPSPLHF.

This clone has a handful of counts. This same CDR3 is encoded by further DNA sequences in the sample. The chain uses TRBV19 and TRBJ2-5; D remains ambiguous. The CDR3 has 13 amino acids. Germline V gene sequence: CDR1 LNHDA, CDR2 SQIVND (reference sequence). V was shortened by 2 bases and J by 5 bases, with 9 bases between the two germline ends. CDR3 bases: TGTGCCAGTAGTATATTGGGCTGGGAGACCCAGTACTTC. It encodes CASSILGWETQYF. Drawing the rest from reference TRBV19 and TRBJ2-5, the complete variable domain is DGGITQSPKYLFRKEGQNVTLSCEQNLNHDAMYWYRQDPGQGLRLIYYSQIVNDFQKGDIAEGYSVSREKKESFPLTVTSAQKNPTAFYLCASSILGWETQYFGPGTRLLVL.

CDR3 loop: CASSIVPSDGYTF. The DNA of the CDR3 is TGTGCCAGTAGTATCGTACCTAGCGATGGCTACACCTTC. The chain couples TRBV19 to TRBJ1-2; D is ambiguous. V was clipped by 3 bases and J by 6 bases, with 11 bases between them. Looked up from germline, CDR1 is LNHDA and CDR2 is SQIVND (reference sequence). This CDR3 spans 13 amino acids. The full variable domain, completed using reference TRBV19 and TRBJ1-2, is DGGITQSPKYLFRKEGQNVTLSCEQNLNHDAMYWYRQDPGQGLRLIYYSQIVNDFQKGDIAEGYSVSREKKESFPLTVTSAQKNPTAFYLCASSIVPSDGYTFGSGTRLTVV.

V gene TRBV5-4 combines with J gene TRBJ2-2, with D possibly matching TRBD1 (5 bases). Trimming left V 3 bases short and J 3 bases short, with 21 bases between. In germline, CDR1 is SGHNT, CDR2 YYREEE (reference sequence). This CDR3 spans 18 amino acids. The CDR3 loop reads CASSWGAQARSYTGELFF. Here the CDR3 DNA reads TGTGCCAGCAGCTGGGGCGCCCAGGCCAGGTCGTACACCGGGGAGCTGTTTTTT.

The chain joins TRBV9 to TRBJ1-4; 7 nucleotides match TRBD1. V gave up 3 bases and J gave up 0 bases; unmatched junction bases: 20. The germline CDR1 and CDR2 sequences are SGDLS and YYNGEE. The CDR3 has 21 amino acids. The CDR3 protein is CASSAGLTDREVSPTNEKLFF. The CDR3 coding sequence is TGTGCCAGCAGCGCAGGATTGACCGACAGGGAGGTGTCCCCAACTAATGAAAAACTGTTTTTT.

The chain carries TRBV24-1 and TRBJ2-2; D possibly corresponds to TRBD1 (6 bases). V was shortened by 0 bases and J by 3 bases, with 13 bases between the two germline ends. The CDR3 runs 17 residues. CDR1 and CDR2 (germline): KGHDR, SFDVKD. The CDR3 is CATSDLFGAGDTGELFF. The CDR3, as DNA: TGTGCCACCAGTGATTTGTTCGGGGCAGGGGACACCGGGGAGCTGTTTTTT.

The CDR3 protein is CASSIRGIGGLTSGNTIYF. For the CDR3, the DNA is TGTGCCAGTAGTATCAGAGGAATTGGTGGACTGACCTCTGGAAACACCATATATTTT. This chain uses TRBV19 with TRBJ1-3; D not resolved. V lost 3 bases, J lost 0 bases, and 21 bases lay in between. The germline gives CDR1 LNHDA, CDR2 SQIVND (reference sequence). The CDR3 loop spans 19 amino acids.

This chain uses TRBV9 with TRBJ2-3; 7 bases are a match to TRBD1. The CDR3 is 15 residues long. Germline values: CDR1 SGDLS, CDR2 YYNGEE. Trimming at V came to 3 bases and at J to 3 bases, leaving 7 bases not matched to a gene. CDR3 coding DNA: TGTGCCAGCAGCGAGGGGGCGACAGGGACAGATACGCAGTATTTT. Encoded protein: CASSEGATGTDTQYF.

This rearrangement joins TRBV25-1 to TRBJ1-3; D call uncertain. V lost 8 bases and J lost 0, with 8 bases in between. The germline V gene has CDR1 MGHDK and CDR2 SYGVNS. CDR3 size: 13 residues. The DNA for the CDR3 is TGTGCCAGCGCCATCAGCTCTGGAAACACCATATATTTT. Translation: CASAISSGNTIYF. The full variable domain, in which reference TRBV25-1 and TRBJ1-3 provide the parts outside the CDR3, is EADIYQTPRYLVIGTGKKITLECSQTMGHDKMYWYQQDPGMELHLIHYSYGVNSTEKGDLSSESTVSRIRTEHFPLTLESARPSHTSQYLCASAISSGNTIYFGEGSWLTVV.

This clone was recorded a few times. The chain has TRBV19 and TRBJ2-3; D might be TRBD1 (7 bases). Trimming shortened V by 5 bases and J by 5 bases, and 11 bases separated the two germline ends. The CDR3 has 13 amino acids. Germline V gene lookup returns CDR1 LNHDA and CDR2 SQIVND (reference sequence). This chain's CDR3 is CASSAGGGDTQYF. CDR3 nucleotides: TGTGCCAGTAGTGCAGGGGGAGGAGATACGCAGTATTTT.

V gene TRBV14 combines with J gene TRBJ2-7; tentatively, D is TRBD2 (6 bases). Trimming took 3 bases from V and 6 from J, leaving 15 bases between them. In germline, CDR1 is SGHDN, CDR2 FVKESK. The CDR3 runs 14 residues. CDR3 DNA: TGTGCCAGCAGCCAGAGGAGGGCTAGCTCCGAGCAGTACTTC. The encoded protein is CASSQRRASSEQYF. Full variable domain (rest looked up from reference TRBV14 and TRBJ2-7): EAGVTQFPSHSVIEKGQTVTLRCDPISGHDNLYWYRRVMGKEIKFLLHFVKESKQDESGMPNNRFLAERTGGTYSTLKVQPAELEDSGVYFCASSQRRASSEQYFGPGTRLTVT.

The rearrangement joins TRBV5-4 to TRBJ2-4; D uncertain. V was shortened by 4 bases and J by 7 bases, with 21 bases between the two germline ends. The CDR3 is 16 residues long. The germline CDR1 and CDR2 sequences are SGHNT and YYREEE (reference sequence). The CDR3 DNA follows: TGTGCCAGCAGCGAATCTCAGGTTACCCCCACGAACATTCAGTACTTC. Residues: CASSESQVTPTNIQYF.